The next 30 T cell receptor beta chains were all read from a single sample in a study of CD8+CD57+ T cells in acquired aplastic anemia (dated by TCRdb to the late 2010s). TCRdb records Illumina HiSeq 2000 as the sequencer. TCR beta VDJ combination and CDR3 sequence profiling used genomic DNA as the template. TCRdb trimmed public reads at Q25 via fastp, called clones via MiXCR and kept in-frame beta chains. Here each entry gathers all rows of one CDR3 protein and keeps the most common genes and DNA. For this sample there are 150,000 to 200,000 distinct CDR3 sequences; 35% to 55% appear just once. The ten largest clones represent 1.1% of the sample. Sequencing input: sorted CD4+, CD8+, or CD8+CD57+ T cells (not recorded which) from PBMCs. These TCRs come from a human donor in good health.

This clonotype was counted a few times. The CDR3 DNA reads as TGTGCCAGCAGCTCTACAGGGTGGTACGAGCAGTACTTC. Translated: CASSSTGWYEQYF. The V and J genes are TRBV7-8 and TRBJ2-7; D may be TRBD1 (6 bases). The germline CDR1 and CDR2 sequences are SGHVS and FQNEAQ. Trimming removed 4 bases from V and 4 bases from J, with 11 bases in between. This CDR3 contains 13 residues.

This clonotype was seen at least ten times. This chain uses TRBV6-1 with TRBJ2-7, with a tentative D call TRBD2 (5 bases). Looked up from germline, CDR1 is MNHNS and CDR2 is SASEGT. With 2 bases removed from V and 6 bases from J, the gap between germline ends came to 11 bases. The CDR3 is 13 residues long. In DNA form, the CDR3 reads TGTGCCAGCAGTGAACGGTCCGAGGGCGAGCAGTACTTC. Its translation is CASSERSEGEQYF.

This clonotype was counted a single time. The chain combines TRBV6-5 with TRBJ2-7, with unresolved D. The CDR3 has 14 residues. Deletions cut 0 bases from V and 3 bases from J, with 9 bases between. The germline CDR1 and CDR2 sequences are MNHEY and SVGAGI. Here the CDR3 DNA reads TGTGCCAGCAGTTACTCGAGGATTCGCTACGAGCAGTACTTC. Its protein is CASSYSRIRYEQYF.

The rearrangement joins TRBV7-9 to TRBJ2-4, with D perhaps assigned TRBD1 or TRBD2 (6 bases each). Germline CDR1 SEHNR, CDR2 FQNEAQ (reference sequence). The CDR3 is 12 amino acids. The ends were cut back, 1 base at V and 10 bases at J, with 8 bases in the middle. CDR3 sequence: CASSLGGGIQYF. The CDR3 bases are TGTGCCAGCAGCTTAGGAGGGGGGATTCAGTACTTC.

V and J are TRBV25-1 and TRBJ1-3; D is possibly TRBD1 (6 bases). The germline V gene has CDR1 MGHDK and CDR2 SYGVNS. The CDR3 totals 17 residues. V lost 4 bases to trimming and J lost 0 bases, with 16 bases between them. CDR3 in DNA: TGTGCCAGCAGTGCTACAGGGACAAGAAGCTCTGGAAACACCATATATTTT. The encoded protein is CASSATGTRSSGNTIYF.

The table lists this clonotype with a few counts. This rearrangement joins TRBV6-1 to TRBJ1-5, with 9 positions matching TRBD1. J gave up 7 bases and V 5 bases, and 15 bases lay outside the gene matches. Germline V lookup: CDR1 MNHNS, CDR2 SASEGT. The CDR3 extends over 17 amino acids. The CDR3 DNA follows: TGTGCCAGCAGTCTTAGTTTTTGGACAGGGGTGGACCAGCCCCAGCATTTT. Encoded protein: CASSLSFWTGVDQPQHF.

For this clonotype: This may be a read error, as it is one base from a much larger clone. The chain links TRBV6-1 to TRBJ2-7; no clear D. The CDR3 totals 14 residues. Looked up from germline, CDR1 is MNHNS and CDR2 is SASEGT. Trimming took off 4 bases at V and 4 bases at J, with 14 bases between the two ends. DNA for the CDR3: TGTGCCAGCAGTGGACCCAGAGCCAATTACGAGCAGTACTTC. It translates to CASSGPRANYEQYF.

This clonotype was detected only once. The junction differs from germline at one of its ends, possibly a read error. CDR3 amino acids: CSLDTGYNTEASF. The CDR3 region has the DNA TGCAGCCTTGATACAGGGTACAACACTGAAGCTTCCTTT. This chain uses TRBV29-1 with TRBJ1-1; possible D gene TRBD1, 6 bases. The CDR3 length is 13 residues. Germline-derived CDR1 and CDR2 are SQVTM and ANQGSEA. The whole variable domain, remainder taken from reference TRBV29-1 and TRBJ1-1, is SAVISQKPSRDICQRGTSLTIQCQVDSQVTMMFWYRQQPGQSLTLIATANQGSEATYESGFVIDKFPISRPNLTFSTLTVSNMSPEDSSIYLCSLDTGYNTEASFGQGTRLTVV.

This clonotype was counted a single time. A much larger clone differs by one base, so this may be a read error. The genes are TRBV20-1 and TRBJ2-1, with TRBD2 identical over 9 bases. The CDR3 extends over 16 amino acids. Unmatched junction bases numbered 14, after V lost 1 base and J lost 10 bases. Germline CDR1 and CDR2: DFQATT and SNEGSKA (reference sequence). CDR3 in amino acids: CSARAPTGGRAREQFF. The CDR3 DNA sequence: TGCAGTGCTAGAGCCCCGACTGGCGGGAGGGCCAGGGAGCAGTTCTTC.

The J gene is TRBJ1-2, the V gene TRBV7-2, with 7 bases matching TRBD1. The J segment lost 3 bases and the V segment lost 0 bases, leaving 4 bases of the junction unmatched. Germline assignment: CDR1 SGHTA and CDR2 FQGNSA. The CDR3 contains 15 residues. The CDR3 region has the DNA TGTGCCAGCAGCTTAGCAGGGGGCAATCACTATGGCTACACCTTC. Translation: CASSLAGGNHYGYTF. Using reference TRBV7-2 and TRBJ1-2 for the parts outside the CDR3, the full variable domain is GAGVSQSPSNKVTEKGKDVELRCDPISGHTALYWYRQSLGQGLEFLIYFQGNSAPDKSGLPSDRFSAERTGGSVSTLTIQRTQQEDSAVYLCASSLAGGNHYGYTFGSGTRLTVV.

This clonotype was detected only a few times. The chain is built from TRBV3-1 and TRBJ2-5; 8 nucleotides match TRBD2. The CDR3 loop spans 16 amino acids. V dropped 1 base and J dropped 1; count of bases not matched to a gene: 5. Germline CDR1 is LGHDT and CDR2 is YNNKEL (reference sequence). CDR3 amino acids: CASSQVQAGVQETQYF. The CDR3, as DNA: TGTGCCAGCAGCCAAGTTCAAGCGGGGGTCCAAGAGACCCAGTACTTC.

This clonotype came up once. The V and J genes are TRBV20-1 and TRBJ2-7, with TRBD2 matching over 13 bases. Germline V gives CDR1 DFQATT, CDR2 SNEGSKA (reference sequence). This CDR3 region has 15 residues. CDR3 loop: CSLGGLAGLSYEQYF. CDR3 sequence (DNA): TGCAGCCTGGGGGGACTAGCGGGACTCTCCTACGAGCAGTACTTC.

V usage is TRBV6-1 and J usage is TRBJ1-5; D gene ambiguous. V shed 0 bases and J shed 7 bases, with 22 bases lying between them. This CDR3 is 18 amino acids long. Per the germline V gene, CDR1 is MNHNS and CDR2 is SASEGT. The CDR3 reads CASSEAGGDGRLRQPQHF. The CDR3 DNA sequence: TGTGCCAGCAGTGAAGCGGGCGGGGATGGACGGCTCAGACAGCCCCAGCATTTT.

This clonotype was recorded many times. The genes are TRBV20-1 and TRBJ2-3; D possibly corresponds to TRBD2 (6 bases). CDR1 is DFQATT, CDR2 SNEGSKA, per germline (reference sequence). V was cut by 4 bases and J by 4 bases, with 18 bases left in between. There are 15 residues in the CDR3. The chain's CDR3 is CSATAGLRIADTQYF. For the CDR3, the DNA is TGCAGTGCTACCGCGGGGTTACGTATTGCAGATACGCAGTATTTT.

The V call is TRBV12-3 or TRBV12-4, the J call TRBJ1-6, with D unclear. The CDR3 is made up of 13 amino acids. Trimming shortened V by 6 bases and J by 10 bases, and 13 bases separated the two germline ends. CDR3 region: CASRHSMGSPLHF. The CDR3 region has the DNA TGTGCCAGCAGGCACAGCATGGGGTCACCCCTCCACTTT.

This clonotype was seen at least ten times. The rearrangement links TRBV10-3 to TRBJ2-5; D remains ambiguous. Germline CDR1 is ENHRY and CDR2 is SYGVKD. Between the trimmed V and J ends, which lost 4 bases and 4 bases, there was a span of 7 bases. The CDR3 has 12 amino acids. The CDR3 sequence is CAISARPETQYF. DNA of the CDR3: TGTGCCATCAGTGCCCGCCCAGAGACCCAGTACTTC.

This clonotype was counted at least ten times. In DNA, the CDR3 is TGTGCCAGCATTACAGGGAAAGGGGCGACCTACGAGCAGTACTTC. Protein sequence: CASITGKGATYEQYF. This chain links TRBV6-5 with TRBJ2-7; possible D gene TRBD1, 6 bases. Germline assignment: CDR1 MNHEY and CDR2 SVGAGI. V lost 7 bases to trimming and J lost 2 bases, with 18 bases between them. The CDR3 totals 15 residues.

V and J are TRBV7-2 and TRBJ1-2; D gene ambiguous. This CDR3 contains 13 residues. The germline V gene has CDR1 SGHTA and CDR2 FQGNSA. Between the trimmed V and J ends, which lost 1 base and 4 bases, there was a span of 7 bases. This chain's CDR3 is CASSLDGTYGYTF. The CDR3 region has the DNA TGTGCCAGCAGCTTAGACGGCACCTATGGCTACACCTTC.

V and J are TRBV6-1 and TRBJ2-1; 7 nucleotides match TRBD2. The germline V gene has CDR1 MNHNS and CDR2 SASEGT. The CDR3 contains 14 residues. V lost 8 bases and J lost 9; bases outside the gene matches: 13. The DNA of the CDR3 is TGTGCCAGCGTAATAGCGGGTACCTCTATTGAGCAGTTCTTC. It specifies CASVIAGTSIEQFF.

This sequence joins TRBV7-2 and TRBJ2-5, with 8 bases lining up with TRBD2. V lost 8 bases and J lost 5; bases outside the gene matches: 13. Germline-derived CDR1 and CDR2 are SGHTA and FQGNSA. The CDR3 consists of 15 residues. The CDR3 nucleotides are TGTGCCAGCTCACCTCGAGCGGGGGCCGGGGAGACCCAGTACTTC. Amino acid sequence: CASSPRAGAGETQYF.

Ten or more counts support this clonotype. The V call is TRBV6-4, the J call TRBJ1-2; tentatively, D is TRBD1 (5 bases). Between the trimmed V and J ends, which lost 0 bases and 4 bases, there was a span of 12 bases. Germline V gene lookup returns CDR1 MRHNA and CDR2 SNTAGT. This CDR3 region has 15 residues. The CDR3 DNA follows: TGTGCCAGCAGTGACTCTCCGGGACCATCCTATGGCTACACCTTC. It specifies CASSDSPGPSYGYTF.

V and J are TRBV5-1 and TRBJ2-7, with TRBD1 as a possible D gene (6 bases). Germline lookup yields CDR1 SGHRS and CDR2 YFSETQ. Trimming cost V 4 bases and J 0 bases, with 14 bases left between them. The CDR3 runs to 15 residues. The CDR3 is CASSRTPGHSYEQYF. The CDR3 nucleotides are TGCGCCAGCAGCAGGACACCGGGACACTCCTACGAGCAGTACTTC. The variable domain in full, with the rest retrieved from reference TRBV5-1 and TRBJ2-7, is KAGVTQTPRYLIKTRGQQVTLSCSPISGHRSVSWYQQTPGQGLQFLFEYFSETQRNKGNFPGRFSGRQFSNSRSEMNVSTLELGDSALYLCASSRTPGHSYEQYFGPGTRLTVT.

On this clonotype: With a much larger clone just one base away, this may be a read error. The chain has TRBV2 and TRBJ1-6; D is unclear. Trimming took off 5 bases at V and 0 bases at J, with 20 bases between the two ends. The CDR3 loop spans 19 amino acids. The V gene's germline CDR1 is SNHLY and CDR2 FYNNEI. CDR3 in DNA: TGTGCCAGCAGTCGCTTTAGGGAGGGAAGCGCCTCCTATAATTCACCCCTCCACTTT. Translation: CASSRFREGSASYNSPLHF.

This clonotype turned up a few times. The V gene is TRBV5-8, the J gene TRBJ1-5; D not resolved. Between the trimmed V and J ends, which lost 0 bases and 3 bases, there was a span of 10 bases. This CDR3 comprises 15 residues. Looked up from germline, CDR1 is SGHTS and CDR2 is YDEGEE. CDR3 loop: CASSLALQFNQPQHF. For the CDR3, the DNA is TGTGCCAGCAGCTTGGCTTTACAGTTCAATCAGCCCCAGCATTTT.

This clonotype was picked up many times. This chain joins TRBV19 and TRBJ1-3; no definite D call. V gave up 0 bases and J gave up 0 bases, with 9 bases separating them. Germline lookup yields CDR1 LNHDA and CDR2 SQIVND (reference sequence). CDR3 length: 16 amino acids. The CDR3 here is CASSIDRGSSGNTIYF. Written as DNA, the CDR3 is TGTGCCAGTAGTATAGATCGAGGCAGCTCTGGAAACACCATATATTTT.

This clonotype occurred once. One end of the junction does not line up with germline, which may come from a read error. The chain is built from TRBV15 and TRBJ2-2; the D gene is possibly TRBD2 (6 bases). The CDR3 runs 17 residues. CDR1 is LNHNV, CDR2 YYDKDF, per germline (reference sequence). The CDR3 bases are TGTGCCGCCAGCAGAGATTTTAGGGCTAGCGTAACCGGGGAGCTGTTTTTT. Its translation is CAASRDFRASVTGELFF.

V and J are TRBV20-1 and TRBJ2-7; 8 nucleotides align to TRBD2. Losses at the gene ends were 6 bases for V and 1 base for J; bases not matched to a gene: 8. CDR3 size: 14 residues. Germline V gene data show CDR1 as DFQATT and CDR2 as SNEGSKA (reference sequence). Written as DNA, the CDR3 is TGCAGTGCCGACAGCGGGGGCCTATCCTACGAGCAGTACTTC. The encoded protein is CSADSGGLSYEQYF.

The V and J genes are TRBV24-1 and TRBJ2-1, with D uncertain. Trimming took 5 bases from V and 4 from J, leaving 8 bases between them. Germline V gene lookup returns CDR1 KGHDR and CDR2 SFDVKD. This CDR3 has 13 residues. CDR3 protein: CATSGGRYNEQFF. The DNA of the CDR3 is TGTGCCACCAGTGGGGGAAGGTACAATGAGCAGTTCTTC.

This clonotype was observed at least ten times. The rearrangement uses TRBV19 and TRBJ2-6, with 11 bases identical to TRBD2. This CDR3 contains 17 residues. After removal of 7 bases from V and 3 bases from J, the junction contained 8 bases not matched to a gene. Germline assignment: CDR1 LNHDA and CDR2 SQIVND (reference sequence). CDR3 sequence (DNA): TGTGCCAGTACCTCACTAGCGGGAGTGGGTGGGGCCAACGTCCTGACTTTC. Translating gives CASTSLAGVGGANVLTF.

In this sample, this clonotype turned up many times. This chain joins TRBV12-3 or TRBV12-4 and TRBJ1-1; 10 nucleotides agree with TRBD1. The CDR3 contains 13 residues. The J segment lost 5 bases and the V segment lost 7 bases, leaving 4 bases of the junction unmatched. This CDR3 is CASKGQGRTEAFF. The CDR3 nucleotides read TGTGCCAGCAAGGGACAGGGGCGGACTGAAGCTTTCTTT.